This TCR beta chain derives from a study of chemoradiotherapy in HPV16-positive cancers. Study-wide findings and caveats: Only two HPV16-positive patients supplied the functional HPV-specificity definition.

Here immunoSEQ multiplex PCR was the method, and the copy in TCRdb shows in-frame clones only, minus some. The repertoire holds about 35,000 clones, with over 80% as singletons. Notes on this clone: No antigen is known for it.

Germline V gene data show CDR1 as SGHTA and CDR2 as FQGNSA. V was shortened by 1 base and J by 4 bases, with 8 bases between the two germline ends. The CDR3 covers 13 residues. The chain recombines TRBV7-2 with TRBJ2-7; D is unresolved. The sequence came from a human donor with HPV-associated anogenital cancer. The starting material was blood, obtained from a patient who underwent chemoradiotherapy. DNA of the CDR3: TGTGCCAGCAGCTTAGTGGTAGGGTACGAGCAGTACTTC. It specifies CASSLVVGYEQYF.